Sequencing of this T cell receptor (beta chain) was carried out in a study of a mutant IDH1 vaccine in newly diagnosed glioma. Study context: Vaccine dosing followed radiotherapy by 4-6 weeks, or accompanied temozolomide cycles.

The CDR3 is made up of 14 amino acids. The V end was cut by 3 bases, the J end by 2 bases, with 9 bases between. CDR1 is KGHSH, CDR2 LQKENI, per germline. Time point described: week 23, last vaccination. It was 300 ug of mutant IDH1 20-mer peptide that made up each vaccine dose, given with topical imiquimod. Profiling relied on immunoSEQ multiplex PCR, and the TCRdb table lists in-frame clones only, not all of them. Of about 81,000 clones detected, 70% to 90% appear once; the ten largest clones hold 2% to 2.5%. For this clone: The antigen remains undetermined.

This chain links TRBV18 with TRBJ2-3, with unresolved D. The sample here was PBMCs, taken from a glioma patient whose treatment included an IDH1 peptide vaccine. The clonotype originates from a man aged 30 to 39 with glioma. Some clones in this sample may be carry-over from other donors' samples. CDR3 in amino acids: CASSPDPYTDTQYF. CDR3 DNA sequence: TGTGCCAGCTCACCCGACCCCTACACAGATACGCAGTATTTT.